This is a list of T cell receptor beta chains from one sample in a study of cytomegalovirus exposure and HLA in healthy donors. This table comes from immunoSEQ multiplex PCR, and its TCRdb copy is limited to in-frame clones, with some not included. The sample carries around 130,000 clones, 80% recorded once. Sequenced: PBMCs. Receptors were obtained from a woman in her 40s in good health and CMV-seronegative. Each CDR3 is given without its conserved first and last residue.

v_gene: TRBV5-1; j_gene: TRBJ2-5; CDR3aa: ASSNGTSGWETQY
v_gene: TRBV18; j_gene: TRBJ2-3; CDR3aa: ASRTGTGGDTQY
v_gene: TRBV27; j_gene: TRBJ2-4; CDR3aa: ASSFSPTSGRKAKNIQY
v_gene: TRBV6-1; j_gene: TRBJ1-5; CDR3aa: ASSEEEGQGNQPQH
v_gene: TRBV4-3; j_gene: TRBJ2-5; CDR3aa: ASSQTVSGGETQY
v_gene: TRBV2; j_gene: TRBJ2-7; CDR3aa: ASVLGQSYEQY
v_gene: TRBV4-2; j_gene: TRBJ2-7; CDR3aa: ASSELAGTSYEQY
v_gene: TRBV4-1; j_gene: TRBJ1-1; CDR3aa: ASSPYTGIDLRAF
v_gene: TRBV29-1; j_gene: TRBJ2-7; CDR3aa: SVSGRAREQY
v_gene: TRBV7-2; j_gene: TRBJ2-1; CDR3aa: ASSLAGGWGSYNEQF
v_gene: TRBV7-2; j_gene: TRBJ1-5; CDR3aa: ASTFSGGDQPQH
v_gene: TRBV4-1; j_gene: TRBJ1-4; CDR3aa: ASSPGLTNEKLF
v_gene: TRBV4-2; j_gene: TRBJ1-6; CDR3aa: ASSQADRGPGPGLTPLH
v_gene: TRBV5-6; j_gene: TRBJ2-6; CDR3aa: ASRPRDRNVLT
v_gene: TRBV10-3; j_gene: TRBJ1-1; CDR3aa: AITREANTEAF
v_gene: TRBV15; j_gene: TRBJ1-4; CDR3aa: ATSRAGGRSEKLF
v_gene: TRBV6-5; j_gene: TRBJ2-1; CDR3aa: ASKGRSSYNEQF
v_gene: TRBV29-1; j_gene: TRBJ1-5; CDR3aa: SAGETGAKGPQH
v_gene: TRBV27; j_gene: TRBJ2-5; CDR3aa: ASSPGTNPGTQY
v_gene: TRBV5-1; j_gene: TRBJ2-7; CDR3aa: ASSPGLAGSYEQY
v_gene: TRBV5-1; j_gene: TRBJ2-3; CDR3aa: ASSSEREGGTDTQY
v_gene: TRBV4-3; j_gene: TRBJ2-7; CDR3aa: ASSQDFSGRAVEQY
v_gene: TRBV29-1; j_gene: TRBJ2-6; CDR3aa: SVGPGSGANVLT
v_gene: TRBV6-5; j_gene: TRBJ1-2; CDR3aa: ASSADMGGYT
v_gene: TRBV5-4; j_gene: TRBJ2-6; CDR3aa: ASSTPGRGSSGANVLT
v_gene: TRBV4-2; j_gene: TRBJ1-3; CDR3aa: ASSQGTDSGNTIY
v_gene: TRBV9; j_gene: TRBJ2-6; CDR3aa: ASSVVPGLAGTGANVLT
v_gene: TRBV18; j_gene: TRBJ1-5; CDR3aa: ASSPDISNQPQH
v_gene: TRBV7-9; j_gene: TRBJ2-1; CDR3aa: ASSFVTTGYNEQF
v_gene: TRBV7-3; j_gene: TRBJ1-5; CDR3aa: ASSPGTDQPQH
v_gene: TRBV11-3; j_gene: TRBJ2-2; CDR3aa: ASSLGAGGNTGELF
v_gene: TRBV4-2; j_gene: TRBJ2-7; CDR3aa: ASSQDTGQPYEQY
v_gene: TRBV19; j_gene: TRBJ2-7; CDR3aa: ASSPGARSSYEQY
v_gene: TRBV2; j_gene: TRBJ2-7; CDR3aa: ASSGGEGAYEQY
v_gene: TRBV7-3; j_gene: TRBJ2-2; CDR3aa: ASSLGLAGAFGGELF
v_gene: TRBV19; j_gene: TRBJ1-2; CDR3aa: ASSLQGVTSIYT
v_gene: TRBV27; j_gene: TRBJ2-1; CDR3aa: ASSFSTGVGGDEQF
v_gene: TRBV5-1; j_gene: TRBJ2-5; CDR3aa: ASSLEGPKTQY
v_gene: TRBV29-1; j_gene: TRBJ1-1; CDR3aa: SGSGQMNTEAF
v_gene: TRBV15; j_gene: TRBJ1-1; CDR3aa: ATKRGGQSFTEAF
v_gene: TRBV5-4; j_gene: TRBJ2-3; CDR3aa: ASSHSGGPPDTQY
v_gene: TRBV2; j_gene: TRBJ1-2; CDR3aa: ASSGDNKQGWSYGYT
v_gene: TRBV9; j_gene: TRBJ2-5; CDR3aa: ASSGTGYEETQY
v_gene: TRBV2; j_gene: TRBJ1-5; CDR3aa: ASSLGQGSNQPQH
v_gene: TRBV9; j_gene: TRBJ2-3; CDR3aa: ASSSPSQTDTQY
v_gene: TRBV9; j_gene: TRBJ1-3; CDR3aa: ASSIDRGVGNTIY